Included here is one TCR beta chain sequence, with context. The entry originates in a study of blood T cell repertoires in COVID-19. Sequencing was performed with immunoSEQ multiplex PCR; in TCRdb, only in-frame clones are kept and a portion is missing. The sample consists of around 400,000 clones, around 87% of them appearing once. V shed 4 bases, J shed 6 bases, and the junction held 5 bases outside the gene matches. This CDR3 is 14 amino acids long. Germline CDR1 and CDR2: SGHRS and YFSETQ. Sequencing was done on a sample of peripheral blood. The receptor's source is a woman aged 60-70 years with COVID-19, enrolled during active disease. This rearrangement joins TRBV5-1 to TRBJ2-2, with 8 bases aligning to TRBD1. CDR3 coding DNA: TGCGCCAGCAGCGAACCGGGACAGGCCGGGGAGCTGTTTTTT. It specifies CASSEPGQAGELFF.